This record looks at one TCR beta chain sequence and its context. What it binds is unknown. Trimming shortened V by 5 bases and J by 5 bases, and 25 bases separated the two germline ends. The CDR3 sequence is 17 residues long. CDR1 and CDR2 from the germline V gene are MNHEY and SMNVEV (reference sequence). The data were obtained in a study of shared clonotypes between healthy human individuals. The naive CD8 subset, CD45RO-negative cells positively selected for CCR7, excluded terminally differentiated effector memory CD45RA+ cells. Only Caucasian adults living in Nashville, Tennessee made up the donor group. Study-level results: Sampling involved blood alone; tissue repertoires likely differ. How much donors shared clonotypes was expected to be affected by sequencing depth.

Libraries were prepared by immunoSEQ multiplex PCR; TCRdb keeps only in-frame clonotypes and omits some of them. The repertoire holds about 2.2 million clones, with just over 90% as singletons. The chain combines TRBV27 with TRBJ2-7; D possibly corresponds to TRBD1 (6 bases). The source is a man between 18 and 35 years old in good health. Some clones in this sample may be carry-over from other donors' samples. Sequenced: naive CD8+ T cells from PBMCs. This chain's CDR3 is CASSLSLPGQNPDEQYF. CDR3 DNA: TGTGCCAGCAGTCTCTCCCTCCCGGGACAAAATCCGGACGAGCAGTACTTC.